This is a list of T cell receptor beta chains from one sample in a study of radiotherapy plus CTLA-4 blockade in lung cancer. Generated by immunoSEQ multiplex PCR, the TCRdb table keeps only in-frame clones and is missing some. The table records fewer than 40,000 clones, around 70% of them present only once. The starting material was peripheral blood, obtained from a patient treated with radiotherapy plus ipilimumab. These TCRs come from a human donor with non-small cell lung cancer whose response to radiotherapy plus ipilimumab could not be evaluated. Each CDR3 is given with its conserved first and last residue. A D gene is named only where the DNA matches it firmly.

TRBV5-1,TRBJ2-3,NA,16,CASSLVSGIDTDTQYF
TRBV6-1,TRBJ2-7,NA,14,CASRRDSTSYEQYF
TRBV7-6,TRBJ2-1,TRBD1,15,CASSPQGGSYNEQFF
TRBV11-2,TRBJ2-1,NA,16,CASSPVGGLLDGEQFF
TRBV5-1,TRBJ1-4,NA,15,CASSLWGFYNEKLFF
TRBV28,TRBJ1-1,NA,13,CASWRTVNTEAFF
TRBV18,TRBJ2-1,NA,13,CASSPDSYNEQFF
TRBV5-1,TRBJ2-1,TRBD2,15,CASRPGTSPNNEQFF
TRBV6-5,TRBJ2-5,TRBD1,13,CASSDRVGETQYF
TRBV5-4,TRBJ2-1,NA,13,CASRQIGCNEQFF
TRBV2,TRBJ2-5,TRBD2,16,CASSDEVAGGMKTQYF
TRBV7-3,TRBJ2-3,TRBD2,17,CASSFLPASGRADTQYF
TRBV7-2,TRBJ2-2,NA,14,CASSLAKGIGELFF
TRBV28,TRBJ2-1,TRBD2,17,CASSTRTSGSPYNEQFF
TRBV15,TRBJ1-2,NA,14,CATSRPDSLYGYTF
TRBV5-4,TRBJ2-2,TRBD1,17,CASSAGQGAIHTGELFF
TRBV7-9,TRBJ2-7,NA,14,CASSTGTTTYEQYF
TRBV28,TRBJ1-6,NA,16,CASSLRAGGYNSPLHF
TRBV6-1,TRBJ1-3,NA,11,CASSVGNTIYF
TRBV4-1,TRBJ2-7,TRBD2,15,CASSRTSGSSYEQYF
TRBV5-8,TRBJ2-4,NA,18,CASSQEGSAWEAKNIQYF
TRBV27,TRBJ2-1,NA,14,CASSLRGSYNEQFF
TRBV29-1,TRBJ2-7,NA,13,CSVVRGSSNEQYF
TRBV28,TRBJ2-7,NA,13,CANRDLKTYEQYF
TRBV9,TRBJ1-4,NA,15,CASSVGGNNNEKLFF
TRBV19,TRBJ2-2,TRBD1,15,CASTTGQAFGGELFF
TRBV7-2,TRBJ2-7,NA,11,CASSPLYEQYF
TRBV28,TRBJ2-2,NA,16,CASSLWGSGNTGELFF
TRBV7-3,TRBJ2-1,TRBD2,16,CASTPLGGSSYNEQFF
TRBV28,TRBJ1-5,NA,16,CASSYSFGGGNQPQHF
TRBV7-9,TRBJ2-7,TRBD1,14,CASSLGTGSYEQYF
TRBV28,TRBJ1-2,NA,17,CASSLSGGGTSNYGYTF
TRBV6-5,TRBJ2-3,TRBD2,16,CASSYSSGAGGDTQYF
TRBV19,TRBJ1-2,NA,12,CASAITGSGYTF